This T cell receptor beta chain originates from a study of OX40 agonist ivuxolimab in advanced cancers. A note on the overall study: Ivuxolimab, which targeted the costimulatory receptor OX40 (CD134), was an agonistic, fully human IgG2 monoclonal antibody. The point of sequencing TCRbeta in the periphery was to test whether ivuxolimab changed TCR sequence diversity and drove clonal T-cell expansion. Among the 50 to 55 dose-escalation patients, approximately 20 had hepatocellular carcinoma, 15 or so melanoma, 9 renal cell carcinoma and 9 head and neck cancer. Partial responses were achieved by three dose-escalation patients, of whom one had hepatocellular carcinoma and two had cutaneous melanoma. Intravenous ivuxolimab was administered to patients every 2 weeks at six dose levels: 0.01, 0.1, 0.3, 1.5, 3 and 10 mg/kg. Prior anti-PD-1, anti-PD-L1 or anti-CTLA-4 therapy was permitted, and 35% to 40% of dose-escalation patients had received checkpoint inhibitors. The paper covers the monotherapy dose-escalation part of the phase I ivuxolimab trial, which included N of about 50 patients. The dose-escalation cohort was roughly 83% male with a mean age of about 60 years, ranging from roughly 23 to 79. What the authors observed across the whole study: Low levels of normalized T-cell clonal expansion were also seen in some nonresponding patients. Antigen specificity was not determined for the clonally expanded peripheral T cells. At doses from 0.1 to 3.0 mg/kg, clonal expansion was seen in both CD4+ and CD8+ blood T cells between baseline and week 6. On average, CD8+ T cells showed more expanded clones than CD4+ T cells after ivuxolimab. Partial responders in the 0.1-3.0 mg/kg groups had among the lowest normalized peripheral clonal expansion, especially among CD8+ T cells.

This clone turned up a few times. The antigen it binds to is not known. Per-nucleotide qualities are absent, and no much larger clonotype sits a single base away. For sequencing of the TCRbeta CDR3 region, genomic DNA was extracted from the sorted cells. The immunoSEQ Assay was used for sequencing of TCRbeta CDR3 regions. Here the immuneACCESS table is served through TCRdb, limited to in-frame sequences with V and J called. Missing clones are a known gap in these copies; in checked studies unresolved V genes cover under half, and the rest lacks a known reason. This sample lists under 150,000 clones; 75% to 90% were detected once. In total, the top ten clones hold around 0.55% of the sample. The germline V gene encodes CDR1 SGHRS and CDR2 YFSETQ. From V the trimming removes 0 bases and from J it removes 8 bases, while the gene matches leave 4 bases of the junction unaccounted for. Reading from cysteine to phenylalanine, the CDR3 counts 13 amino acids. CDR3 DNA is the only sequence kept; it has 39 bases, read in frame from the first base.

Patients with a history of autoimmune disease or receiving systemic immunosuppression were excluded from the trial. Peripheral blood for TCR sequencing was collected from all dose cohorts at baseline, on cycle 4 day 1, and on cycle 7 day 1. Samples came from an open-label, multicenter, first-in-human phase I dose-escalation trial of ivuxolimab. Adults with locally advanced or metastatic melanoma, renal cell, hepatocellular, or head and neck squamous cell carcinoma were enrolled in the trial. Before TCR sequencing, CD4+ T cells and CD8+ T cells were sorted from peripheral blood as separate populations.

Sequenced material: CD4+ or CD8+ T cells sorted from blood, taken in a trial of the OX40 agonist ivuxolimab. This TCR came from an adult with an advanced solid tumor such as melanoma, head and neck, liver or kidney cancer. The chain links TRBV5-1 with TRBJ1-2; TRBD1 lines up with 7 middle nucleotides. Read as DNA, the sequence is TGCGCCAGCAGCTTGGCGGACAGGAGGGGCTACACCTTC. This sequence encodes CASSLADRRGYTF.